This T cell receptor beta chain was identified during a study of OX40 agonist ivuxolimab in advanced cancers. The repertoire was sequenced with immunoSEQ multiplex PCR; TCRdb's copy has only in-frame clones and lacks some. The data hold around 65,000 clones, with approximately 93% observed a single time. Trimming took off 4 bases at V and 1 base at J, with 8 bases between the two ends. CDR1 and CDR2 (germline): SGHVS, FQNEAQ. CDR3 length: 14 amino acids. The sample here was CD4+ or CD8+ T cells sorted from blood, taken in a trial of the OX40 agonist ivuxolimab. The TCR originated in an adult with an advanced solid tumor such as melanoma, head and neck, liver or kidney cancer. J is TRBJ1-5 and V is TRBV7-8; D is undetermined. The DNA of the CDR3 is TGTGCCAGCAGCTACCGTGGGAGCAATCAGCCCCAGCATTTT. It encodes CASSYRGSNQPQHF.